This T cell receptor (beta chain) was profiled in a study of blood T cell repertoires in COVID-19. At the level of the study: Donors in Cohort 3 who had recovered were those with two negative PCRs, healthcare professional clearance, or resolution of their symptoms. Acute-phase and convalescent COVID-19 samples originated in the United States, Italy and Spain. T cells, B-cell-depleted T cells, or PBMCs supplied cDNA or gDNA.

Germline assignment: CDR1 SGDLS and CDR2 YYNGEE. The CDR3 extends over 16 amino acids. The V and J ends lost 0 bases and 1 base, in that order; junction bases with no gene match: 3. About this clone itself: Other DNA sequences of this sample code for an identical CDR3.

In the authors' workflow: Using reference gene primer amplification, nucleated cell counts were estimated. Using immunoSEQ multiplex PCR, the repertoire was profiled, and TCRdb retains in-frame clones only, with some absent. That table is the source of V, J and clone size, and D and trimming were worked out from the DNA. The sample includes 250,000 to 350,000 clones, about 88% of them seen just once. The sequence derives from an older woman in a cohort exposed to, infected with or recovered from COVID-19 (not recorded which). The chain joins TRBV9 to TRBJ2-7, with 11 bases that match TRBD2. Sequencing used PBMCs or T cells enriched from blood (not recorded which). The CDR3 DNA follows: TGTGCCAGCAGCGTAGGTCTAGCGGGAGGATCCTACGAGCAGTACTTC. Its protein is CASSVGLAGGSYEQYF.